The 11 T cell receptor beta chains below all came from one sample that was sequenced in a study of blood T cell repertoires in COVID-19. TCRdb keeps only in-frame clones here, not all; method: immunoSEQ multiplex PCR. Of 75,000 to 80,000 clones listed, 88% are singletons. The sequencing sample was made of peripheral blood. The receptors stem from a human donor in a cohort sampled during active COVID-19.

This clone was recorded only once. The J gene is TRBJ2-7, the V gene TRBV18; 9 positions agree with TRBD1. The germline gives CDR1 KGHSH, CDR2 LQKENI. This CDR3 has 14 amino acids. The V and J ends lost 3 bases and 4 bases, in that order; junction bases with no gene match: 4. CDR3 nucleotide sequence: TGTGCCAGCTCACCGGACAGGGGAGGGTACGAGCAGTACTTC. Residues: CASSPDRGGYEQYF.

In this sample, this clone turned up a few times. The chain carries TRBV11-2 and TRBJ1-1; D possibly corresponds to TRBD1 (6 bases). V was shortened by 6 bases and J by 4 bases, with 15 bases between the two germline ends. Per the germline V gene, CDR1 is SGHAT and CDR2 is FQNNGV. The CDR3 contains 14 residues. The CDR3 DNA is TGTGCCAGCAGTACAACAGGGCCGGGCACTGAAGCTTTCTTT. Its protein product is CASSTTGPGTEAFF.

This chain links TRBV5-6 with TRBJ2-1; no reliable D call. V was cut by 2 bases and J by 6 bases, with 3 bases left in between. The germline CDR1 and CDR2 sequences are SGHDT and YYEEEE. This CDR3 is built from 11 residues. This CDR3 is CASSFVNEQFF. CDR3 DNA: TGTGCCAGCAGCTTCGTCAATGAGCAGTTCTTC.

The chain couples TRBV5-8 to TRBJ2-5; TRBD2 might be the D (5 bases). Trimming took off 2 bases at V and 5 bases at J, with 13 bases between the two ends. Germline V CDR1 and CDR2: SGHTS, YDEGEE. The CDR3 sequence is 14 residues long. The CDR3 DNA sequence: TGTGCCAGCAGCTTCCCGGGGTCCAAGGAGACCCAGTACTTC. Translation gives CASSFPGSKETQYF.

The chain joins TRBV5-1 to TRBJ2-1; possible D gene TRBD2, 5 bases. The CDR3 is made up of 14 amino acids. Trimming took off 7 bases at V and 4 bases at J, with 15 bases between the two ends. From germline, CDR1 is SGHRS and CDR2 YFSETQ. The CDR3 DNA sequence: TGCGCCAGCGGGAATAGCGCATCATACAATGAGCAGTTCTTC. Its translation: CASGNSASYNEQFF.

This chain connects TRBV10-3 to TRBJ1-5, with D perhaps TRBD1 (6 bases). Germline CDR1 is ENHRY and CDR2 is SYGVKD. The V end lost 2 bases, the J end lost 6 bases, and 11 bases lay between the germline ends. CDR3 size: 14 residues. Here the CDR3 reads CAISERTEPQPQHF. In DNA form, the CDR3 reads TGTGCCATCAGTGAGCGGACAGAACCTCAGCCCCAGCATTTT.

The gene calls are TRBV29-1 and TRBJ2-1; the match to TRBD1 covers 9 bases. Trimming cost V 0 bases and J 7 bases; bases outside gene matches: 4. The CDR3 totals 14 residues. Germline values: CDR1 SQVTM, CDR2 ANQGSEA. The chain's CDR3 is CSVEEGDRGNEQFF. Here the CDR3 DNA reads TGCAGCGTTGAAGAGGGCGACAGGGGGAATGAGCAGTTCTTC.

V gene TRBV30 combines with J gene TRBJ1-5; a possible D gene is TRBD1 (6 bases). The germline gives CDR1 GTSNPN, CDR2 SVGIG (reference sequence). Trimming removed 0 bases from V and 3 bases from J, with 9 bases in between. The CDR3 is made up of 14 amino acids. This CDR3 reads CAWSVGQLNQPQHF. The CDR3, as DNA: TGTGCCTGGAGTGTCGGACAGCTCAATCAGCCCCAGCATTTT.

The J gene is TRBJ2-7, the V gene TRBV27, with 7 bases fitting TRBD2. The trim removed 2 bases at V and 2 bases at J, leaving 6 bases unmatched. The CDR3 is made up of 15 amino acids. Germline V CDR1 and CDR2: MNHEY, SMNVEV (reference sequence). The chain's CDR3 is CASSLGGSRAYEQYF. The CDR3 coding sequence is TGTGCCAGCAGTTTAGGCGGGAGTAGGGCCTACGAGCAGTACTTC.

This chain joins TRBV11-3 and TRBJ2-5, with D hard to call. Deletions cut 8 bases from V and 0 bases from J, with 10 bases between. This CDR3 has 13 amino acids. The germline V gene encodes CDR1 SGHNT and CDR2 YENEEA. The CDR3, as DNA: TGTGCCAGCCAGTCACACCACCAAGAGACCCAGTACTTC. It encodes CASQSHHQETQYF.

The chain combines TRBV6-5 with TRBJ2-2; D perhaps matches TRBD2 (5 bases). CDR3 length equals 15 residues. V gave up 7 bases and J gave up 5 bases, with 17 bases separating them. Germline V gene lookup returns CDR1 MNHEY and CDR2 SVGAGI. The CDR3 spells CASTWTGPRTGELFF. The CDR3, as DNA: TGTGCCAGCACCTGGACTGGCCCGCGAACCGGGGAGCTGTTTTTT.